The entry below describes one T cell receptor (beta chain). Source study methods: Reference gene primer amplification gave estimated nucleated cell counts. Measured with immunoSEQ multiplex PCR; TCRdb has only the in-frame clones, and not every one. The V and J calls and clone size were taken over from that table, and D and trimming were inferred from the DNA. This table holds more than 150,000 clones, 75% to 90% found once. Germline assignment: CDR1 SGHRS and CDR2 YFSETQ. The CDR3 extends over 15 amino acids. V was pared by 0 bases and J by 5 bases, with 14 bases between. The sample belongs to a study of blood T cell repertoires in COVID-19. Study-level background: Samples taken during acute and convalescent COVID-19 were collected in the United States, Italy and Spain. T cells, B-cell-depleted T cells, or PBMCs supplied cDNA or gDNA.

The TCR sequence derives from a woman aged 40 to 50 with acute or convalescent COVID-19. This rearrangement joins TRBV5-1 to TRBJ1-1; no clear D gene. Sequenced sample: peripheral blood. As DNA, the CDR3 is TGCGCCAGCAGCTTGGATCCGGGTGTAGGAACTGAAGCTTTCTTT. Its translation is CASSLDPGVGTEAFF.